The sequence of this T cell receptor beta chain was determined in a study of T cells in Graves' hyperthyroidism and ophthalmopathy. Researchers took RNA transcripts and amplified the TCR beta CDR3 regions from them. TCR CDR3 regions were first amplified by RT-PCR with HTBI primers. MiXCR, applied by TCRdb to the multiplex PCR reads, yields one record per CDR3 protein. The table lists nearly 250,000 distinct CDR3 sequences, over 20% of them singletons. CDR3 size: 14 residues. After removal of 3 bases from V and 5 bases from J, the junction contained 5 bases not matched to a gene. Germline CDR1 is ENHRY and CDR2 is SYGVKD. PBMCs were sourced from less than 13 ml fresh peripheral blood. This clonotype was observed many times. Its antigen remains unknown. Study outcomes and limitations: Most thyroid clonotypes expanded above 0.001 were also detected in blood.

The sample comprised blood. This sequence originates from a woman between 35 and 50 years old with Graves' ophthalmopathy. The chain couples TRBV10-3 to TRBJ2-5; 8 bases are a match to TRBD2. CDR3 nucleotide sequence: TGTGCCATCAGTGAAGGCGGGAGGTCGGAGACCCAGTACTTC. Translated: CAISEGGRSETQYF.